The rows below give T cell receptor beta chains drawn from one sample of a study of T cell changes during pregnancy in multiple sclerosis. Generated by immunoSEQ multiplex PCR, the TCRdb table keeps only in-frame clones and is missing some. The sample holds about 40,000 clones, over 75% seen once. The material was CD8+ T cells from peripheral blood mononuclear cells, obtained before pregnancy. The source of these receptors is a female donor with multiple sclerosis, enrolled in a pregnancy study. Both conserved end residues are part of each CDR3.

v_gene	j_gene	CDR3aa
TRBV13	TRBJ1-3	CASSRGTGAGNTIYF
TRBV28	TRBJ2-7	CASSKDRAYEQYF
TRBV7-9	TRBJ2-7	CASSHPGDAGLEQYF
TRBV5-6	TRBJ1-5	CASSLGQASNQPQHF
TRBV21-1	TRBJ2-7	CASSKVAGLADLYEQYF
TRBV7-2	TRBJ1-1	CASSLTGPTEAFF
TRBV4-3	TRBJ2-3	CASSQGLAEDTQYF
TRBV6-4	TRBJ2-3	CASSDSREPDTQYF
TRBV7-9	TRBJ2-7	CASSPRTSGEAYEQYF
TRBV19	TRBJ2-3	CASSILGQGIDTQYF
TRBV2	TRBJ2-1	CASTGLAGTEQFF
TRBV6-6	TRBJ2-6	CASRTRGAGANVLTF
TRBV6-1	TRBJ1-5	CASKDRDDSNQPQHF
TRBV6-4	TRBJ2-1	CASILAGLAGINEQFF
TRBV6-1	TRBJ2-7	CASSPRVDYEQYF
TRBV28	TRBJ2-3	CASANPGGSFATDTQYF
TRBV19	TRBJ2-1	CASSIGGGSYNEQFF
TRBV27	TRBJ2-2	CASSFGANTGELFF
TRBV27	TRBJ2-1	CASSPLAGGPSSSYNEQFF
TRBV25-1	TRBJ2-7	CASSPLGQGNEQYF
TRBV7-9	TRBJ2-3	CASSSARGGDRDTQYF
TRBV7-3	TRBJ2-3	CASSIGQGLADTQYF
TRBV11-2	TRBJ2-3	CASSPLAGGGDTQYF
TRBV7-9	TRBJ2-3	CASSSITDTQYF
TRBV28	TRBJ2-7	CADDRGFEQYF